This T cell receptor beta chain originates from a study of cytomegalovirus exposure and HLA in healthy donors. Primers for the PCR totalled 60 Vbeta and 13 Jbeta. The data were produced by immunoSEQ multiplex PCR, yet TCRdb's version contains in-frame clones alone and is incomplete. The data show 30,000 to 45,000 clones, roughly four fifths seen once. The CDR3 contains 15 residues. Germline V gene data show CDR1 as SGHRS and CDR2 as YFSETQ. The V and J ends lost 2 bases and 0 bases respectively, with 10 bases between them. This sequence joins TRBV5-1 and TRBJ2-3; D may be TRBD1 (5 bases). This sequence was found in a woman aged 40 to 50 in good health and CMV-seronegative. Sequenced sample: PBMCs. The CDR3: CASSFLGDSTDTQYF. The DNA of the CDR3 is TGCGCCAGCAGCTTCCTAGGGGATAGCACAGATACGCAGTATTTT.